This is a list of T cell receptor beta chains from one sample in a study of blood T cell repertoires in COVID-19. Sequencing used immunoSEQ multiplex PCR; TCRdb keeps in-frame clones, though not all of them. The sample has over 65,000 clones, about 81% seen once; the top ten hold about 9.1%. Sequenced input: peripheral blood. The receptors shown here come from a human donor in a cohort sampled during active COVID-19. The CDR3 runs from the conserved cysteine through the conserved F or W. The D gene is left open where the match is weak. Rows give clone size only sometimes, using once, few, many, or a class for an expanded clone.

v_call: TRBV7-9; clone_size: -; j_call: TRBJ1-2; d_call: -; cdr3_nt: TGTGCCAGCAGCCCCCGACAGAGAGCAGATGGCTACACCTTC; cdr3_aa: CASSPRQRADGYTF
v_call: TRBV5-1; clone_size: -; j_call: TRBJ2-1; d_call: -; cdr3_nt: TGCGCCAGCAGCTTGGCTTGGTTTAGCGAGAGCTCCTACAATGAGCAGTTCTTC; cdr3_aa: CASSLAWFSESSYNEQFF
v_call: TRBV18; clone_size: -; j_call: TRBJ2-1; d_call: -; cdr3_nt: TGTGCCAGCTCGCTGACAGGAGGCTCCTACAATGAGCAGTTCTTC; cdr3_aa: CASSLTGGSYNEQFF
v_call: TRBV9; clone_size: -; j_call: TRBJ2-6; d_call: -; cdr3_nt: TGTGCCAGCAGCGTAGCGGTTAGCGGTAGCTCTGGGGCCAACGTCCTGACTTTC; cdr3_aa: CASSVAVSGSSGANVLTF
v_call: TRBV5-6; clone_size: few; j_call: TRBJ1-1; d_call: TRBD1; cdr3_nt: TGTGCCAGCAGCATAGGACAGGGGACTTTGAACACTGAAGCTTTCTTT; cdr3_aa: CASSIGQGTLNTEAFF
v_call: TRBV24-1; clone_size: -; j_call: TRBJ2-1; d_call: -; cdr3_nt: TGTGCCACCAGTCTCGGGGGTGAGCAGTTCTTC; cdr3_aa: CATSLGGEQFF
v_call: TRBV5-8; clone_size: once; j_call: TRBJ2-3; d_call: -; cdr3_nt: TGTGCCAGCAGCTCGGGGGTGGTCTACGGCACAGATACGCAGTATTTT; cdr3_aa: CASSSGVVYGTDTQYF
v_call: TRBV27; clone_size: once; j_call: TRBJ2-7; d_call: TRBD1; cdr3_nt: TGTGCCAGCCGGGACAGGTACCACGAGCAGTACTTC; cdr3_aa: CASRDRYHEQYF
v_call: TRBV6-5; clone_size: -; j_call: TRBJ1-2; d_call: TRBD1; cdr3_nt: TGTGCCAGCTTCGGGACAGAAAACTATGGCTACACCTTC; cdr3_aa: CASFGTENYGYTF
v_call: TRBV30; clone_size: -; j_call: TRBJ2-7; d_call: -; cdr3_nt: TGTGCCTGGAGCAGGGGATCCTACGAGCAGTACTTC; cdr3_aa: CAWSRGSYEQYF
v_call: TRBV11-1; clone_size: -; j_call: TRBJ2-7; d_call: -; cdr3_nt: TGTGCCAGCAGCTTAACGCGGGAAATACCCTACGAGCAGTACTTC; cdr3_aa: CASSLTREIPYEQYF
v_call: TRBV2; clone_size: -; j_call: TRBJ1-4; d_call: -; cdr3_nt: TGTGCCAGCAGCGAATCGGCGGCAGTTAGTAATGAAAAACTGTTTTTT; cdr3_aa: CASSESAAVSNEKLFF
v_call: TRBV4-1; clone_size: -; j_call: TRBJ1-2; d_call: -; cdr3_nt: TGCGCCAGCAGCCAAGATCGGCAGGGGTTGATGGTCTATGGCTACACCTTC; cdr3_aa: CASSQDRQGLMVYGYTF
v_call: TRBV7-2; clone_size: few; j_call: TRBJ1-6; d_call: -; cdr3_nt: TGTGCCAGCACCTTTGGTTCTCGGTCACCCCTCCACTTT; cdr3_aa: CASTFGSRSPLHF
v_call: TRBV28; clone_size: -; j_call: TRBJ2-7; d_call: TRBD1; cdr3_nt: TGTGCCAGCAGTTTGAGCGGGACAGGGTCGTACGAGCAGTACTTC; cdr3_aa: CASSLSGTGSYEQYF
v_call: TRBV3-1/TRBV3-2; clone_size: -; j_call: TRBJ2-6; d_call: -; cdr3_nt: TGTGCCAGCAGCCAAGTAGTACAGGGTCGGTCCTCAGACGGGGCCAACGTCCTGACTTTC; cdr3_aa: CASSQVVQGRSSDGANVLTF
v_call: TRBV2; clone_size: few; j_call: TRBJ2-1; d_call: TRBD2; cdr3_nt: TGTGCCAGCAGAGTACTAGCGGGTACCTATAATGAGCAGTTCTTC; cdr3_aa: CASRVLAGTYNEQFF